The 9 T cell receptor beta chains below all came from one sample that was sequenced in a study of identical twins. MiXCR, run by TCRdb on the 5' RACE reads, gives a single entry per CDR3 protein. The data contain 400,000 to 650,000 distinct CDR3 sequences, around 20% of them singletons. The data were also submitted as part of a second study, on T cells expressing NK-cell markers.

The sequencing input was CD4+ T cells sorted from blood. The receptors here all came from a woman younger than 35 in good health.

This clonotype was seen a handful of times. The chain has TRBV12-3 or TRBV12-4 and TRBJ2-7; TRBD1 agrees at 10 bases. The J segment lost 5 bases and the V segment lost 6 bases, leaving 7 bases of the junction unmatched. The CDR3 is 14 residues long. The CDR3: CASSLRDRGHEQYF. Here the CDR3 DNA reads TGTGCCAGCAGCCTCCGGGACAGGGGACACGAGCAGTACTTC.

This chain uses TRBV7-2 with TRBJ2-3; a possible D gene is TRBD2 (5 bases). This CDR3 has 17 residues. CDR1 is SGHTA, CDR2 FQGNSA, per germline. V gave up 3 bases and J gave up 1 base, with 17 bases separating them. DNA of the CDR3: TGTGCCAGCAGCTTCCTGACGAGGGTGTTGGGCACAGATACGCAGTATTTT. Its translation is CASSFLTRVLGTDTQYF.

The chain joins TRBV27 to TRBJ2-5; D is unclear. V lost 6 bases to trimming and J lost 4 bases, with 30 bases between them. This CDR3 is built from 19 residues. Germline loops: CDR1 MNHEY, CDR2 SMNVEV (reference sequence). The DNA of the CDR3 is TGTGCCAGCAGAGGAAGGCGGATGGTACACCCATTTCTGGGAGAGACCCAGTACTTC. As protein: CASRGRRMVHPFLGETQYF.

Only a few counts were recorded for this clonotype. This sequence joins TRBV20-1 and TRBJ1-5; no firm D call. CDR1 and CDR2 (germline): DFQATT, SNEGSKA (reference sequence). CDR3 size: 14 residues. V shed 3 bases and J shed 2 bases, with 11 bases lying between them. The CDR3 loop is CSASTIERNQPQHF. The CDR3 bases are TGCAGTGCTAGTACGATTGAGCGCAATCAGCCCCAGCATTTT.

This clonotype was picked up a small number of times. The genes are TRBV29-1 and TRBJ2-1; perhaps D is TRBD1 or TRBD2 (7 bases each). Germline V gives CDR1 SQVTM, CDR2 ANQGSEA. The CDR3 spans 13 residues. V was pared by 7 bases and J by 8 bases, with 18 bases between. The CDR3 nucleotides are TGCAGCGCCATCAGGGGGGGGCCTGATGAGCAGTTCTTC. Translation gives CSAIRGGPDEQFF.

The gene calls are TRBV15 and TRBJ2-3; no reliable D call. Germline CDR1 reads LNHNV; CDR2 reads YYDKDF (reference sequence). Trimming took 1 base from V and 3 from J, leaving 8 bases between them. CDR3 length equals 14 residues. CDR3: CATSRGLATDTQYF. For the CDR3, the DNA is TGTGCCACCAGCAGAGGCCTGGCGACAGATACGCAGTATTTT.

The chain joins TRBV10-3 to TRBJ2-1, with 9 positions matching TRBD2. This CDR3 spans 17 amino acids. With 2 bases clipped from V and 2 bases from J, the junction kept 7 bases outside the gene matches. In germline, CDR1 is ENHRY, CDR2 SYGVKD. The CDR3 sequence is CAISEGAGGRPYNEQFF. DNA for the CDR3: TGTGCCATCAGTGAGGGGGCGGGAGGGCGGCCCTACAATGAGCAGTTCTTC.

The chain joins TRBV20-1 to TRBJ1-1; D gene ambiguous. This CDR3 region has 13 residues. V was trimmed by 0 bases and J by 6 bases, leaving 11 bases between them. The germline V gene encodes CDR1 DFQATT and CDR2 SNEGSKA (reference sequence). The CDR3 coding sequence is TGCAGTGCTAGAGATCCTCCCGTCCCTGAAGCTTTCTTT. It specifies CSARDPPVPEAFF.

This clonotype was seen a few times. The chain links TRBV7-9 to TRBJ1-5, with D unclear. The V gene's germline CDR1 is SEHNR and CDR2 FQNEAQ (reference sequence). CDR3 length: 13 amino acids. Trimming removed 0 bases from V and 7 bases from J, with 7 bases in between. In DNA, the CDR3 is TGTGCCAGCAGCTTAGCGGCGAGCCAGCCCCAGCATTTT. It translates to CASSLAASQPQHF.